This entry features one T cell receptor beta chain sequence. What it binds is not known. The sample originates from a study of tumor-infiltrating lymphocytes in primary liver carcinoma. As for the study in general: Tumor lesions were T1-T3 N0M0 and spanned roughly 4.2 to 10 cm. Findings of the study overall: Lower overlap was observed for tumor-adjacent and tumor-blood pairs relative to tumor region pairs. The bulk unsorted samples meant that CD4+ and CD8+ repertoires went uncompared.

Total RNA (approximately 0.5 ug) served as template for TCR beta cDNA synthesis primed by a constant-region primer. Amplification in three nested multiplex PCR rounds with slightly modified ARM-PCR gave rise to TCR beta libraries. TRBV1-TRBV30 forward and Cbeta reverse primers drove the first two approximately 11-cycle rounds. Each CDR3 protein is one row after TCRdb ran MiXCR on the multiplex PCR reads. The sample lists approximately 340,000 distinct CDR3 sequences; around three fifths were seen once. Unsorted whole blood supplied the blood RNA, and germline DNA was isolated too. Preoperatively, peripheral blood was drawn, roughly 3.6 milliliters in total. From germline, CDR1 is SGHRS and CDR2 YFSETQ. The CDR3 totals 13 residues. Deletions cut 2 bases from V and 0 bases from J, with 6 bases between.

V usage is TRBV5-1 and J usage is TRBJ2-7; D gene unclear. The clonotype was recovered from a man in his forties with primary liver carcinoma and hepatitis B virus infection. Sequencing was carried out using peripheral blood. This CDR3 reads CASSLFDSYEQYF. CDR3 DNA: TGCGCCAGCAGCTTATTTGACTCCTACGAGCAGTACTTC.